Listed here is a single T cell receptor beta chain. This clonotype was counted ten times or more. Its cognate antigen has yet to be identified. There are no base qualities to consult, and no much larger clone falls within one base. The library was built by means of 5' RACE. The run used an Illumina MiSeq. The raw public reads went through TCRdb reprocessing: fastp at Q25, MiXCR clone calling, in-frame beta chains kept. CDR3 protein duplicates are merged, each entry listing the most common genes and DNA. This sample gives around 30,000 distinct CDR3 sequences in total; under 9.5% of them show up just once. The biggest ten clones account for more than 2% of the sample. This record belongs to a study of chronic HIV infection and antiretroviral therapy (dated by TCRdb to the mid-2010s). There are 14 amino acids in the CDR3, from cysteine to phenylalanine inclusive. Just the 42-base CDR3 DNA is kept, in frame starting at base 1. CDR1 and CDR2, looked up from the germline V gene (reference sequence), are LNHNV and YYDKDF. V loses 2 bases, J loses 0 bases, and the germline ends lie 8 bases apart.

The rearranged chain carries TRBV15 and TRBJ2-7, with no confident D gene call. This TCR was sampled from an adult who had HIV and had not received antiretroviral therapy, or was an uninfected healthy control (not recorded which). The material sequenced was peripheral blood. The sequence in DNA is TGTGCCACCAGCAGATTACGGTCCTCCTACGAGCAGTACTTC. Its amino acids are CATSRLRSSYEQYF.